These 10 T cell receptor beta chains originate from one sample sequenced in a study of shared clonotypes between healthy human individuals. Profiled with immunoSEQ multiplex PCR; TCRdb holds only in-frame clones, not every one. The table lists over a million clones, around 97% of them singletons. The sequenced sample was naive CD4+ T cells sorted from blood. Subset meaning: CD45RA+ positively selected. These receptors were taken from a man younger than 40 in good health.

To note about this clone: Other nucleotide sequences from this sample produce the same CDR3. The chain has TRBV7-9 and TRBJ2-7; D gene uncertain. Germline CDR1 SEHNR, CDR2 FQNEAQ (reference sequence). The CDR3 has 11 amino acids. V dropped 5 bases and J dropped 5 bases, with 7 bases sitting between them. The CDR3 nucleotides are TGTGCCAGCAGCCGGACCCACGAGCAGTACTTC. This codes for CASSRTHEQYF.

The chain joins TRBV9 to TRBJ2-3; weak D call: TRBD2 (5 bases). V gave up 0 bases and J gave up 1 base, with 6 bases separating them. This CDR3 spans 14 amino acids. Germline loops: CDR1 SGDLS, CDR2 YYNGEE. The CDR3 bases are TGTGCCAGCAGCGTAGGTAGCGGCACAGATACGCAGTATTTT. Its translation is CASSVGSGTDTQYF.

The chain combines TRBV6-5 with TRBJ2-7; D not resolved. V lost 2 bases to trimming and J lost 4 bases, with 9 bases between them. Germline V CDR1 and CDR2: MNHEY, SVGAGI. This CDR3 contains 13 residues. The CDR3 DNA sequence: TGTGCCAGCAGTTACGCAATAAAGTACGAGCAGTACTTC. Its translation is CASSYAIKYEQYF.

The chain has TRBV28 and TRBJ1-5; D gene unclear. Germline lookup yields CDR1 MDHEN and CDR2 SYDVKM. The CDR3 contains 14 residues. V lost 3 bases and J lost 7, with 13 bases in between. Here the CDR3 DNA reads TGTGCCAGCAGTTTTCAACGGGTTCAGCAGCCCCAGCATTTT. It specifies CASSFQRVQQPQHF.

This rearrangement joins TRBV6-6 to TRBJ2-5; 13 nucleotides match TRBD2. Trimming at V came to 7 bases and at J to 3 bases, leaving 5 bases not matched to a gene. CDR1 is MNHNY and CDR2 is SVGAGI in the germline V gene (reference sequence). The CDR3 extends over 15 amino acids. For the CDR3, the DNA is TGTGCCAGCAAACTAGCGGGAGGGCCTGAAGAGACCCAGTACTTC. Its translation: CASKLAGGPEETQYF.

This chain links TRBV20-1 with TRBJ2-5; tentatively, D is TRBD2 (5 bases). This CDR3 comprises 11 residues. Germline lookup yields CDR1 DFQATT and CDR2 SNEGSKA (reference sequence). CDR3: CSTPDLETQYF. The CDR3 DNA reads as TGCAGCACCCCGGACTTAGAGACCCAGTACTTC.

This chain connects TRBV7-9 to TRBJ2-3; 7 nucleotides align to TRBD2. Unmatched junction bases numbered 7, after V lost 6 bases and J lost 1 base. The CDR3 is 15 amino acids. Germline-derived CDR1 and CDR2 are SEHNR and FQNEAQ (reference sequence). The CDR3 reads CASSDPGLRTDTQYF. The CDR3 DNA reads TGTGCCAGCAGTGACCCGGGACTACGCACAGATACGCAGTATTTT.

Here the CDR3 reads CASSLGGGRADTQYF. Here the CDR3 DNA reads TGTGCCAGCAGCTTGGGGGGCGGGAGGGCAGATACGCAGTATTTT. The V gene is TRBV5-4, the J gene TRBJ2-3, with TRBD2 identical over 9 bases. CDR1 and CDR2 (germline): SGHNT, YYREEE (reference sequence). Losses at the gene ends were 0 bases for V and 4 bases for J; bases not matched to a gene: 3. This CDR3 is built from 15 residues.

The chain joins TRBV28 to TRBJ2-7, with D uncertain. The CDR3 totals 14 residues. The V end was cut by 3 bases, the J end by 2 bases, with 11 bases between. Germline V gives CDR1 MDHEN, CDR2 SYDVKM. The CDR3 region is CASSLPHLTYEQYF. CDR3 coding DNA: TGTGCCAGCAGTTTGCCGCATCTTACCTACGAGCAGTACTTC.

DNA for the CDR3: TGCGCCAGCAGCCAAGCCGGGACTAGCGGGAGCCGAGAGACCCAGTACTTC. It translates to CASSQAGTSGSRETQYF. The chain combines TRBV4-1 with TRBJ2-5, with 14 nucleotides matching TRBD2. There are 17 residues in the CDR3. Unmatched junction bases numbered 5, after V lost 1 base and J lost 4 bases. The germline V gene has CDR1 MGHRA and CDR2 YSYEKL.